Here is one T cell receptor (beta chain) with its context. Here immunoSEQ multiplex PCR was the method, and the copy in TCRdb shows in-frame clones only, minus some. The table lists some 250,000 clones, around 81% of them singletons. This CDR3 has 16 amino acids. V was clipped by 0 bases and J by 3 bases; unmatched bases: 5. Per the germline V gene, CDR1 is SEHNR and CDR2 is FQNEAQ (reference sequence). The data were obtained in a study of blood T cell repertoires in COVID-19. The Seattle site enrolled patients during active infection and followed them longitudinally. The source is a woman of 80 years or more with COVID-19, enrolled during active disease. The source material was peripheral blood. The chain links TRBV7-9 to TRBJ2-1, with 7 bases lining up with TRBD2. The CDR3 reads CASSLAQAGFYNEQFF. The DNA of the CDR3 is TGTGCCAGCAGCTTAGCGCAAGCGGGATTCTACAATGAGCAGTTCTTC.